This note documents a single TCR beta chain sequence. Germline V gene lookup returns CDR1 MNHEY and CDR2 SMNVEV (reference sequence). CDR3 size: 14 residues. With eight separate reactions per sample, the authors made cDNA. UMIs with a 6-nucleotide sample barcode were added by template switching. TCRdb reprocessed the 5' RACE reads; each CDR3 protein has one entry and no DNA is given. This sample contains under 350,000 distinct CDR3 sequences. These data are taken from a study of monozygotic twins with inflammatory bowel disease. The V and J genes are TRBV27 and TRBJ2-3; no DNA is available, so the TRBD2 call from TCRdb remains unchecked. This TCR derives from a human donor with ulcerative colitis or Crohn's disease, or a healthy co-twin of an affected twin (not recorded which). What was sequenced was blood. CDR3 sequence: CASSRLAGVDTQYF.